This paragraph covers one TCR beta chain sequence. The sample originates from a study of blood T cell repertoires in COVID-19. Study details: COVID-19 samples from acute and convalescent phases originated in the United States, Italy and Spain.

How the authors handled the data: It was from reference gene primer amplification that nucleated cell counts were estimated. Sequenced by immunoSEQ multiplex PCR; TCRdb stores in-frame clones only, minus some. V, J and clone size reflect that table, while D and trimming were determined from the DNA. The sample consists of roughly 91,000 clones, approximately 80% of them appearing once. V was pared by 2 bases and J by 3 bases, with 7 bases between. The CDR3 has 13 residues. Germline lookup yields CDR1 MNHEY and CDR2 SVGEGT. This TCR was sampled from a man in his 70s with acute or convalescent COVID-19. Sample: peripheral blood. V is TRBV6-2 or TRBV6-3 and J is TRBJ1-1; possible D gene TRBD1, 5 bases. The CDR3, as DNA: TGTGCCAGCAGTTACAGGGGCGACACTGAAGCTTTCTTT. Residues: CASSYRGDTEAFF.